The clone carrying this TCR beta chain was recorded at least ten times. Its antigen is currently unknown. Germline values: CDR1 MNHEY, CDR2 SVGEGT. Deletions cut 0 bases from V and 2 bases from J, with 10 bases between. The CDR3 is 15 amino acids. The sample is drawn from a study of glioma-infiltrating T cells. Amplification of TCR alpha and beta CDR3 regions from RNA used iRepertoire nested multiplex PCR. Each CDR3 protein gets one entry after TCRdb re-called the multiplex PCR reads with MiXCR. This table holds around 350,000 distinct CDR3 sequences, more than 35% found once. Findings of the study overall: Above-expected tissue-blood divergence occurred in all gliomas, most in low-grade ones.

The chain has TRBV6-2 or TRBV6-3 and TRBJ2-5; D ambiguous. This TCR derives from a human donor with low-grade glioma or glioblastoma, undergoing nonglioma brain surgery, or in good health (not recorded which). Sequenced: glioma tissue, nonneoplastic brain tissue, or PBMCs (not recorded which). In DNA, the CDR3 is TGTGCCAGCAGTTACTCGCGAGGCAGACAAGAGACCCAGTACTTC. Translating it yields CASSYSRGRQETQYF.